This T cell receptor (beta chain) was observed in a study of molecular identifiers for immune sequencing clone quantification. CDR1 SGDLS and CDR2 YYNGEE come from the germline V gene. The length of the CDR3 is 16 residues. In TCRdb, the PCR reads were re-called with MiXCR into one record per CDR3 protein. The data show over 600,000 distinct CDR3 sequences, about 20% seen once. This clonotype has at least ten counts. An end of the junction differs from the germline gene, which may be a read error. The sequenced material came from naive CD8+ T cells from blood, with Jurkat cell RNA spiked in. The sample's subset: FACS-sorted CD8+CD4-CCR7+CD45RA+ naive T cells. V usage is TRBV9 and J usage is TRBJ2-7, with D perhaps matching TRBD2 (7 bases). The TCR was taken from a human donor in good health. Some libraries in this study had Jurkat cell RNA spiked in. The CDR3 region has the DNA TGTGCCAGCAGCCCGGCCGAAGGGGGAGGGACCTACAAGCAGTACTTC. Its protein is CASSPAEGGGTYKQYF.